In its sample, the clone carrying this T cell receptor (beta chain) was seen many times. Its antigen is not known. At one end the junction does not follow the germline gene, possibly because of a read error. RNA transcripts yielded amplified TCR beta CDR3 regions. Second-round multiplex PCR came after first-round RT-PCR with HTBI primers. TCRdb analysed the multiplex PCR reads with MiXCR anew, one entry per CDR3 protein. The sample lists about 700,000 distinct CDR3 sequences; roughly two fifths were seen once. The data stem from a study of Graves' ophthalmopathy and Graves' hyperthyroidism. Looking at the study overall: Peripheral blood was collected at initial diagnosis, before any treatment.

Overall study results and limits: Most expanded thyroid clonotypes above 0.001 frequency also appeared in blood. A 13-signature model separated ophthalmopathy from stable hyperthyroidism, about 88% sensitivity, about 81% specificity.

Active ophthalmopathy (CAS at least 3, NOSPECS at least 4), lasting under 3 months. This CDR3 is built from 13 residues. Germline V gene sequence: CDR1 SQVTM, CDR2 ANQGSEA. J is TRBJ2-2 and V is TRBV29-1, with D perhaps TRBD2 (5 bases). Sequenced sample: peripheral blood. The sequence was obtained from an adult man with Graves' ophthalmopathy. The DNA of the CDR3 is TGCAGCGTTGTGGTGACATTACAACCGGGGAGCTGTTTT. Translating gives CSVVVTLQPGSCF.